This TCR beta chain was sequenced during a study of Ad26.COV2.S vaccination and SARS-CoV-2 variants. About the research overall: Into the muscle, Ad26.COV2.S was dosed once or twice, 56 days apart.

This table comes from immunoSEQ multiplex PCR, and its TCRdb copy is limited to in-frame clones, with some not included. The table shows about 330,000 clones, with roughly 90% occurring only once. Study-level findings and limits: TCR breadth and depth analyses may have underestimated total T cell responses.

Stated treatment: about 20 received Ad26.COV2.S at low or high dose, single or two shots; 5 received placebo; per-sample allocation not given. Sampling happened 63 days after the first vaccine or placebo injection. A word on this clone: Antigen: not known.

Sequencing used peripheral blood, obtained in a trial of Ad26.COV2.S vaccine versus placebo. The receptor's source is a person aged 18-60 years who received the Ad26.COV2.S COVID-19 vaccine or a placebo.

The CDR3 region is CASSPNDRDTEAFF. DNA for the CDR3: TGTGCCAGCAGTCCGAATGACCGGGACACTGAAGCTTTCTTT. V usage is TRBV27 and J usage is TRBJ1-1; D gene uncertain. The CDR3 sequence is 14 residues long. From germline, CDR1 is MNHEY and CDR2 SMNVEV (reference sequence). V was pared by 5 bases and J by 3 bases, with 13 bases between.